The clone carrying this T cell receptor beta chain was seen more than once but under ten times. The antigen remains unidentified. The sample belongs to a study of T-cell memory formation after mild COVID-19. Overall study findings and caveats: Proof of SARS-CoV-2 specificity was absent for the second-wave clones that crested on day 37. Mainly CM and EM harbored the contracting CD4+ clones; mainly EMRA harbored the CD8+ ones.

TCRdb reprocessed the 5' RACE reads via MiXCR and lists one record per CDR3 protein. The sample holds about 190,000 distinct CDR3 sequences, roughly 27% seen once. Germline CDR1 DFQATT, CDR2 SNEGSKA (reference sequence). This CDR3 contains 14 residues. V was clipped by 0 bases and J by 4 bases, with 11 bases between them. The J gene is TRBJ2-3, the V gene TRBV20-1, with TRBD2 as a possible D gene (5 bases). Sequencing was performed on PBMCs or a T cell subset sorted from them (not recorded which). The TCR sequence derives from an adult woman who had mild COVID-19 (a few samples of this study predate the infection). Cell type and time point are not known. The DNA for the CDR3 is TGCAGTGCTAGAGATTGGGAGCCCTCAGATACGCAGTATTTT. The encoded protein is CSARDWEPSDTQYF.